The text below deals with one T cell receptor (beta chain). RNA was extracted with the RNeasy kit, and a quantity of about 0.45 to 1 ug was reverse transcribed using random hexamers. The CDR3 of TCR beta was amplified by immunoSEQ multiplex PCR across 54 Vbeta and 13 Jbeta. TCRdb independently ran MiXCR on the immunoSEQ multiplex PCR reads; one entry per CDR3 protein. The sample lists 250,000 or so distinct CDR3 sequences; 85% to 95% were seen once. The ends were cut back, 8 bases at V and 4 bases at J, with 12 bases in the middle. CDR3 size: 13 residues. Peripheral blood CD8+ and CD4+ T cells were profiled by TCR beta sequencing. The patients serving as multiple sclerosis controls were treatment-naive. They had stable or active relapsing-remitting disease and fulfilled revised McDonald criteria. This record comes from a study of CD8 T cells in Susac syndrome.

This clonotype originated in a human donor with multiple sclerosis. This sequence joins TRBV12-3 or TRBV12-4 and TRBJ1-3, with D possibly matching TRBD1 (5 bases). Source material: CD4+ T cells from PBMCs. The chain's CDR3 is CASALGGGNTIYF. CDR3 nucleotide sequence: TGTGCCAGCGCCCTTGGGGGGGGAAACACCATATATTTT.